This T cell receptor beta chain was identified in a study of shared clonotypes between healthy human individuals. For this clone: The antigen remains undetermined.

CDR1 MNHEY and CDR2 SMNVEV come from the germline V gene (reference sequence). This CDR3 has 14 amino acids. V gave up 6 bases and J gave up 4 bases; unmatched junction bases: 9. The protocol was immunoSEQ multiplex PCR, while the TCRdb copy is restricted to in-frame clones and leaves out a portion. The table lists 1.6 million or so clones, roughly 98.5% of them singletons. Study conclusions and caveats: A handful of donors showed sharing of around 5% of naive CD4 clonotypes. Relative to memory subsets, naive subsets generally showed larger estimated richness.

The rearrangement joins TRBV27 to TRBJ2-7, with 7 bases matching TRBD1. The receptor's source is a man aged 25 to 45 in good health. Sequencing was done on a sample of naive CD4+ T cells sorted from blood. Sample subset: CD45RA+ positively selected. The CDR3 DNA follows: TGTGCCAGCAGGCAGGGGGTCCATCGATACGAGCAGTACTTC. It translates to CASRQGVHRYEQYF.